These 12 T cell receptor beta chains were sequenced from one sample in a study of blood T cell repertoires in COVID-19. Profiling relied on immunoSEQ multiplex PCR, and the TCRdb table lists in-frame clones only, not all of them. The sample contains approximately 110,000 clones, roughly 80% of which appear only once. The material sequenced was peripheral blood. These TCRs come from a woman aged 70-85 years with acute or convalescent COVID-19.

The DNA of the CDR3 is TGCGCCAGCACGGAAGCGGGGGGCTTTAACACCGGGGAGCTGTTTTTT. Its translation: CASTEAGGFNTGELFF. This chain connects TRBV5-1 to TRBJ2-2, with 9 positions matching TRBD2. The CDR3 runs to 16 residues. The junction had 8 bases not matched to a gene; V was cut back by 6 bases and J by 2 bases. Germline CDR1 is SGHRS and CDR2 is YFSETQ.

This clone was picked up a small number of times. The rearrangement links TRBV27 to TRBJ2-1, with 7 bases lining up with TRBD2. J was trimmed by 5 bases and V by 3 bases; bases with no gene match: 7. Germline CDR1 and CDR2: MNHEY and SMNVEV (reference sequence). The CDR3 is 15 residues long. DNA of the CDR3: TGTGCCAGCAGTTTGATGGGAGCGGGGCACAATGAGCAGTTCTTC. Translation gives CASSLMGAGHNEQFF.

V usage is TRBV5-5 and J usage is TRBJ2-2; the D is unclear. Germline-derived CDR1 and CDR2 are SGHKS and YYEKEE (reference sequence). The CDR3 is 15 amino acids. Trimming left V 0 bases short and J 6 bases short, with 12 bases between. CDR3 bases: TGTGCCAGCAGCTTGGTCCACGGTTCTGCCGGGGAGCTGTTTTTT. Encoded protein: CASSLVHGSAGELFF.

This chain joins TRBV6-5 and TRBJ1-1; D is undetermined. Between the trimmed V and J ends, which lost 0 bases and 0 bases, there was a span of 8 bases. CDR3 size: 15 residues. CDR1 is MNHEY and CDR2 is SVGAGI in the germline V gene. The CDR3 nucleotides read TGTGCCAGCAGTTACTCAATACAGCTGAACACTGAAGCTTTCTTT. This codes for CASSYSIQLNTEAFF.

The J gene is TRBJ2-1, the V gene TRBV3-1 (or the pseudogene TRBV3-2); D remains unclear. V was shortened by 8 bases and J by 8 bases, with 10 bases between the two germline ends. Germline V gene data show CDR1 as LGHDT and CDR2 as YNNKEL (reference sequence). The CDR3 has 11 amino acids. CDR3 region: CASSQSDEQFF. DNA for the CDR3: TGTGCCAGCTCCCAGAGCGATGAGCAGTTCTTC.

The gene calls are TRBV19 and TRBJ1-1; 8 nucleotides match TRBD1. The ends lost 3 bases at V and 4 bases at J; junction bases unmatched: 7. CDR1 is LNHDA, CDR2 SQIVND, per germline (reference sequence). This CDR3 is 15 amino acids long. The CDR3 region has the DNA TGTGCCAGTAGTATCCAGGGGGCTTTGGGCACTGAAGCTTTCTTT. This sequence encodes CASSIQGALGTEAFF.

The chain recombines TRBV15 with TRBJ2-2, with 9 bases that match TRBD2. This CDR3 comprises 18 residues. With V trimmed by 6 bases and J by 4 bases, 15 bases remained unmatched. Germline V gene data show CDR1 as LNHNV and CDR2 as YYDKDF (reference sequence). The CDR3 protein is CATRGVSGLATLTGELFF. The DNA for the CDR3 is TGTGCCACCAGGGGTGTCTCGGGACTAGCCACTCTCACCGGGGAGCTGTTTTTT.

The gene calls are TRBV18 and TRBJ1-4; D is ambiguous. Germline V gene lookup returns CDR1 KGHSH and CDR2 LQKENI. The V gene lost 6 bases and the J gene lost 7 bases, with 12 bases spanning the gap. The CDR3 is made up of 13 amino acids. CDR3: CASSAASLEKLFF. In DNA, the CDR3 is TGTGCCAGCTCCGCCGCCAGTCTTGAAAAACTGTTTTTT.

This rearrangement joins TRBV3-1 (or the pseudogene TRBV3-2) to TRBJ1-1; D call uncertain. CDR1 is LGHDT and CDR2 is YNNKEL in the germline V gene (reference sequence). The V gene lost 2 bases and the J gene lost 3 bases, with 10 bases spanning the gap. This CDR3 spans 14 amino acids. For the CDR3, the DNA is TGTGCCAGCAGCCAACACGAGCCTTACACTGAAGCTTTCTTT. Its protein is CASSQHEPYTEAFF.

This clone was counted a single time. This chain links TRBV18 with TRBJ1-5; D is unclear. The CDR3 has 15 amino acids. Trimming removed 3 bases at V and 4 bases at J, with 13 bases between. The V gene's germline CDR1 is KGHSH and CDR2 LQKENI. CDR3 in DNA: TGTGCCAGCTCACCCTACGGGGAACCAAATCAGCCCCAGCATTTT. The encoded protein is CASSPYGEPNQPQHF.

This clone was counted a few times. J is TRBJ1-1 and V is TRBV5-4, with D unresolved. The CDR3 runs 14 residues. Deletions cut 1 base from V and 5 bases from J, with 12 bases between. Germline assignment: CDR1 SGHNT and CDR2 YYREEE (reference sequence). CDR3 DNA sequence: TGTGCCAGCAGCTTGTTCGCCACTTCGACTGAAGCTTTCTTT. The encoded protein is CASSLFATSTEAFF.

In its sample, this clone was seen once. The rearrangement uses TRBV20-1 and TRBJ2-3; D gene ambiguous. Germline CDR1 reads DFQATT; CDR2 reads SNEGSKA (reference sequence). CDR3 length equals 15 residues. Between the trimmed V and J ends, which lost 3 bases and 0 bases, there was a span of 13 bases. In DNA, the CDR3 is TGCAGTGCTAGTGTGCCAGGCGCTAGCACAGATACGCAGTATTTT. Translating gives CSASVPGASTDTQYF.